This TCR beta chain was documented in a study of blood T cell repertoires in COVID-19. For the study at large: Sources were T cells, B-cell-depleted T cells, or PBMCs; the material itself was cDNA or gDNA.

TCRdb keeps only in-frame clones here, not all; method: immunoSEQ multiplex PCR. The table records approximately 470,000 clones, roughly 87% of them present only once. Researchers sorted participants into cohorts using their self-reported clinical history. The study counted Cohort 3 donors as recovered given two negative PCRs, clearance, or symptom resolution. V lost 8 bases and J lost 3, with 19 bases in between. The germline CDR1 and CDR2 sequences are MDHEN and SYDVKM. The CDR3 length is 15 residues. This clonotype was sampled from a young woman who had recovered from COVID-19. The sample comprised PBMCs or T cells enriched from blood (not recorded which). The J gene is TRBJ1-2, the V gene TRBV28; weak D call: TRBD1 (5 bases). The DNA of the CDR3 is TGTGCCAGCTCCCCTCAAGATGACAGTTACTATGGCTACACCTTC. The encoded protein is CASSPQDDSYYGYTF.